These 27 T cell receptor beta chains were sequenced from one sample in a study of T cells in localized non-small cell lung cancer. TCRdb's copy holds only in-frame clones and misses some; the assay was immunoSEQ multiplex PCR. Here the sample spans around 19,000 clones, 87% being singletons. The material was PBMCs, obtained before any cancer treatment. Every receptor here comes from a man between 35 and 75 years old with stage II squamous cell lung carcinoma.

The chain joins TRBV19 to TRBJ2-1; 8 bases line up with TRBD2. Germline V gene lookup returns CDR1 LNHDA and CDR2 SQIVND (reference sequence). CDR3 size: 15 residues. Trimming removed 1 base from V and 7 bases from J; junction bases left unmatched: 6. The CDR3 DNA is TGTGCCAGTAGTATAGCCGGGACTAGGCCAAATGAGCAGTTCTTC. This codes for CASSIAGTRPNEQFF.

There are a few counts of this clone. J is TRBJ1-2 and V is TRBV19, with 7 bases matching TRBD1. The CDR3 is 15 residues long. V trimming: 5 bases; J trimming: 3 bases; junction bases outside the gene matches: 9. Looked up from germline, CDR1 is LNHDA and CDR2 is SQIVND (reference sequence). CDR3 in amino acids: CASSPGTDSHYGYTF. The CDR3 coding sequence is TGTGCCAGTAGTCCCGGGACAGACAGTCACTATGGCTACACCTTC.

J is TRBJ2-2 and V is TRBV12-5; D may be TRBD1 or TRBD2 (5 bases each). CDR1 is LGHNT and CDR2 is FRNRAP in the germline V gene. Trimming removed 6 bases from V and 7 bases from J, with 15 bases in between. CDR3 length: 14 residues. CDR3 residues: CASGLLRDGGELFF. The CDR3 DNA reads TGTGCTAGTGGCCTCCTCAGGGACGGCGGGGAGCTGTTTTTT.

This clone has just one count. The chain joins TRBV27 to TRBJ1-2, with D possibly TRBD1 on 5 matching bases. The germline gives CDR1 MNHEY, CDR2 SMNVEV (reference sequence). V lost 1 base and J lost 1, with 13 bases in between. The CDR3 is 16 residues long. This CDR3 is CASSLYGASFNYGYTF. The CDR3 coding sequence is TGTGCCAGCAGTTTATATGGGGCCTCCTTTAACTATGGCTACACCTTC.

The chain joins TRBV30 to TRBJ2-1, with 7 positions matching TRBD2. CDR1 and CDR2 (germline): GTSNPN, SVGIG (reference sequence). The CDR3 is 13 residues long. Losses at the gene ends were 4 bases for V and 2 bases for J; bases not matched to a gene: 2. The CDR3 region has the DNA TGTGCCTGGACTAGCGGAGCCTACAATGAGCAGTTCTTC. Its protein product is CAWTSGAYNEQFF. The complete variable domain, with remaining parts taken from reference TRBV30 and TRBJ2-1, reads SQTIHQWPATLVQPVGSPLSLECTVEGTSNPNLYWYRQAAGRGLQLLFYSVGIGQISSEVPQNLSASRPQDRQFILSSKKLLLSDSGFYLCAWTSGAYNEQFFGPGTRLTVL.

In DNA form, the CDR3 reads TGTGCCAGCAGCGTAGGTGAGGACATTCAGTACTTC. This codes for CASSVGEDIQYF. The V call is TRBV9, the J call TRBJ2-4, with D unresolved. CDR3 length: 12 residues. The germline V and J ends were trimmed by 0 bases and 8 bases, with 6 bases remaining between them. Germline-derived CDR1 and CDR2 are SGDLS and YYNGEE.

The chain is built from TRBV6-1 and TRBJ1-2; 9 nucleotides align to TRBD1. V lost 6 bases, J lost 8 bases, and 10 bases stayed unmatched. Germline-derived CDR1 and CDR2 are MNHNS and SASEGT. This CDR3 contains 14 residues. The CDR3 region has the DNA TGTGCCAGCAGCCGAGGCATAACAGGGGGCGGCTACACCTTC. Its protein product is CASSRGITGGGYTF.

The V gene is TRBV6-5, the J gene TRBJ1-4; a weak D match, TRBD1 (6 bases). Trimming left V 6 bases short and J 7 bases short, with 12 bases between. The CDR3 covers 13 residues. Looked up from germline, CDR1 is MNHEY and CDR2 is SVGAGI. The CDR3 sequence: CASRLQGREKLFF. For the CDR3, the DNA is TGTGCCAGCAGACTACAGGGTCGTGAAAAACTGTTTTTT.

V usage is TRBV7-3 and J usage is TRBJ2-2, with 8 positions matching TRBD1. The CDR3 totals 12 residues. The V gene end was trimmed by 8 bases and the J gene end by 7 bases; junction bases not matched to a gene: 3. CDR1 and CDR2 (germline): SGHTA, FQGTGA. The CDR3 DNA is TGTGCCAGCTCACAGGGGGTCGGGGAGCTGTTTTTT. Protein: CASSQGVGELFF.

This clone was picked up one time. The genes are TRBV30 and TRBJ1-6; D ambiguous. The CDR3 runs to 13 residues. Trimming cost V 1 base and J 7 bases, with 8 bases left between them. Germline CDR1 is GTSNPN and CDR2 is SVGIG (reference sequence). The CDR3 sequence: CAWSAPGNSPLHF. DNA of the CDR3: TGTGCCTGGAGTGCCCCGGGGAATTCACCCCTCCACTTT.

The chain carries TRBV18 and TRBJ2-1; D is possibly TRBD1 or TRBD2 (6 bases each). Germline CDR1 KGHSH, CDR2 LQKENI. This CDR3 comprises 16 residues. Trimming took off 0 bases at V and 3 bases at J, with 12 bases between the two ends. The CDR3 DNA is TGTGCCAGCTCACCACCGACGGGGGCAGGCTACAATGAGCAGTTCTTC. Protein sequence: CASSPPTGAGYNEQFF. Variable domain in full (rest from reference TRBV18 and TRBJ2-1): NAGVMQNPRHLVRRRGQEARLRCSPMKGHSHVYWYRQLPEEGLKFMVYLQKENIIDESGMPKERFSAEFPKEGPSILRIQQVVRGDSAAYFCASSPPTGAGYNEQFFGPGTRLTVL.

Note on this clone: One junction end does not reproduce the germline sequence, and a read error may be involved. The gene calls are TRBV10-2 and TRBJ2-1, with D perhaps assigned TRBD1 or TRBD2 (7 bases each). The germline gives CDR1 WSHSY, CDR2 SAAADI. The CDR3 runs to 13 residues. The CDR3 DNA sequence: TGCGCCAGCACCCGAGGGGAGGGGGCAGGTATGATCTTC. As protein: CASTRGEGAGMIF.

V is TRBV9 and J is TRBJ2-7; TRBD1 agrees at 8 bases. This CDR3 has 15 residues. Trimming cost V 4 bases and J 3 bases; bases outside gene matches: 9. Germline CDR1 SGDLS, CDR2 YYNGEE. CDR3 sequence (DNA): TGTGCCAGCAGCCCAGCAGGGGGCAGTTTCTACGAGCAGTACTTC. Residues: CASSPAGGSFYEQYF.

CDR3 region: CASSLEGGAARVNTQYF. The CDR3 DNA is TGTGCCAGCAGCTTAGAAGGGGGCGCCGCGCGCGTAAATACGCAGTATTTT. The V call is TRBV7-2, the J call TRBJ2-3, with 7 nucleotides matching TRBD1. After removal of 1 base from V and 7 bases from J, the junction contained 14 bases not matched to a gene. From germline, CDR1 is SGHTA and CDR2 FQGNSA. CDR3 length: 17 amino acids.

The chain recombines TRBV28 with TRBJ2-5; 7 positions match TRBD1. This CDR3 is built from 15 residues. CDR1 and CDR2 from the germline V gene are MDHEN and SYDVKM. V shed 4 bases, J shed 3 bases, and the junction held 8 bases outside the gene matches. As DNA, the CDR3 is TGTGCCAGCAGTTCCGAGACAGGGTTAGAAGAGACCCAGTACTTC. This encodes CASSSETGLEETQYF.

The J gene is TRBJ2-5, the V gene TRBV7-9; the D gene is possibly TRBD1 (5 bases). Germline values: CDR1 SEHNR, CDR2 FQNEAQ (reference sequence). The CDR3 runs to 13 residues. V lost 3 bases to trimming and J lost 5 bases, with 10 bases between them. CDR3 loop: CASSLTVGETQYF. The CDR3 nucleotides read TGTGCCAGCAGCTTGACAGTCGGGGAGACCCAGTACTTC.

CDR3 protein: CASSDNRGDTDTQYF. CDR3 DNA: TGTGCCAGCAGTGACAACCGGGGGGACACAGATACGCAGTATTTT. This sequence joins TRBV6-4 and TRBJ2-3, with 7 bases matching TRBD2. V lost 2 bases and J lost 2; bases outside the gene matches: 4. The germline V gene has CDR1 MRHNA and CDR2 SNTAGT. This CDR3 region has 15 residues.

The V and J genes are TRBV16 and TRBJ1-2; D possibly corresponds to TRBD1 (6 bases). Deletions cut 4 bases from V and 7 bases from J, with 10 bases between. Germline V gene sequence: CDR1 KGHSY, CDR2 FQNENV. This CDR3 comprises 12 residues. The CDR3 region is CASSRNRVGYTF. For the CDR3, the DNA is TGTGCCAGCAGCCGCAACAGGGTTGGCTACACCTTC. The variable domain in full, completed from reference TRBV16 and TRBJ1-2, reads GEEVAQTPKHLVRGEGQKAKLYCAPIKGHSYVFWYQQVLKNEFKFLISFQNENVFDETGMPKERFSAKCLPNSPCSLEIQATKLEDSAVYFCASSRNRVGYTFGSGTRLTVV.

This clone was observed once. This sequence joins TRBV7-2 and TRBJ2-7; D unresolved. V was clipped by 4 bases and J by 2 bases, with 3 bases between them. Germline CDR1 reads SGHTA; CDR2 reads FQGNSA. The CDR3 covers 11 residues. CDR3 loop: CASSSAYEQYF. The CDR3 DNA follows: TGTGCCAGCAGCTCCGCCTACGAGCAGTACTTC.

This rearrangement joins TRBV6-5 to TRBJ2-1, with 14 nucleotides matching TRBD2. The CDR3 spans 15 residues. The germline CDR1 and CDR2 sequences are MNHEY and SVGAGI. The J segment lost 10 bases and the V segment lost 7 bases, leaving 9 bases of the junction unmatched. The CDR3 bases are TGTGCCAGCATTCTGACTAGCGGGGGGGCAAGCGAGCAGTTCTTC. This translates into CASILTSGGASEQFF.

The rearrangement uses TRBV27 and TRBJ1-2; D possibly corresponds to TRBD1 (5 bases). The CDR3 sequence is 16 residues long. The germline V gene has CDR1 MNHEY and CDR2 SMNVEV (reference sequence). With 4 bases removed from V and 0 bases from J, the gap between germline ends came to 15 bases. CDR3 amino acids: CASSSPTSGTNYGYTF. CDR3 bases: TGTGCCAGCAGTTCACCCACTTCAGGGACTAACTATGGCTACACCTTC.

The rearrangement uses TRBV10-1 and TRBJ2-5, with 8 bases aligning to TRBD2. V gave up 10 bases and J gave up 2 bases; unmatched junction bases: 3. The V gene's germline CDR1 is WNHNN and CDR2 SYGVQD (reference sequence). There are 12 residues in the CDR3. CDR3 DNA sequence: TGCGCCACTTCTAGCGGGCAAGAGACCCAGTACTTC. As protein: CATSSGQETQYF.

V and J are TRBV7-3 and TRBJ1-2, with no clear D. The CDR3 sequence is 13 residues long. CDR1 and CDR2 (germline): SGHTA, FQGTGA. Trimming removed 0 bases at V and 8 bases at J, with 10 bases between. CDR3 sequence reads: CASSLTHDLGYTF. CDR3 DNA: TGTGCCAGCAGCTTAACTCACGACTTGGGCTACACCTTC.

The chain employs TRBV19 and TRBJ1-5; D call uncertain. The CDR3 runs 15 residues. CDR1 and CDR2 from the germline V gene are LNHDA and SQIVND (reference sequence). Trimming left V 6 bases short and J 2 bases short, with 14 bases between. The CDR3 DNA reads TGTGCCAGTAGCACCGGACTCGGGGGCAATCAGCCCCAGCATTTT. It codes for CASSTGLGGNQPQHF. Based on the CDR3 plus reference TRBV19 and TRBJ1-5, the full variable domain is DGGITQSPKYLFRKEGQNVTLSCEQNLNHDAMYWYRQDPGQGLRLIYYSQIVNDFQKGDIAEGYSVSREKKESFPLTVTSAQKNPTAFYLCASSTGLGGNQPQHFGDGTRLSIL.

The V call is TRBV19, the J call TRBJ2-7; D tentatively reads TRBD1 or TRBD2 (5 bases each). V was pared by 5 bases and J by 4 bases, with 18 bases between. The CDR3 has 15 amino acids. Germline V CDR1 and CDR2: LNHDA, SQIVND (reference sequence). CDR3 sequence reads: CASSPRSGTIYEQYF. As DNA, the CDR3 is TGTGCCAGTAGTCCCCGGTCCGGGACCATATACGAGCAGTACTTC.

The J gene is TRBJ2-3, the V gene TRBV5-5, with D possibly TRBD1 on 6 matching bases. This CDR3 contains 14 residues. V was cut by 4 bases and J by 6 bases, with 15 bases left in between. The V gene's germline CDR1 is SGHKS and CDR2 YYEKEE (reference sequence). The CDR3 protein is CASSRSQGADTQYF. In nucleotides, the CDR3 is TGTGCCAGCAGCCGTTCACAGGGAGCGGATACGCAGTATTTT.

This chain joins TRBV7-7 and TRBJ2-5; D perhaps matches TRBD2 (5 bases). V lost 1 base and J lost 5, with 14 bases in between. Germline CDR1 reads SSHAT; CDR2 reads FNYEAQ (reference sequence). The CDR3 sequence is 15 residues long. This CDR3 reads CASSLGGLVGETQYF. CDR3 DNA sequence: TGTGCCAGCAGCTTAGGAGGGCTAGTGGGGGAGACCCAGTACTTC.